This T cell receptor beta chain was recorded in a study of cytomegalovirus exposure and HLA in healthy donors. Study background: Roughly 77 million unique TCRs from HLA-typed donors made up an early data release.

CDR1 is MDHEN, CDR2 SYDVKM, per germline. There are 12 residues in the CDR3. V was cut by 2 bases and J by 4 bases, with 5 bases left in between. This clone was recorded a few times. Its cognate antigen is unknown. Whole-study findings and limits: Reports state that TCR beta sequences accurately predicted most subjects' HLA-A and HLA-B alleles. The study carried out a later analysis of TCR beta sequences. It associated 16,951 of them with specific HLA alleles at a false discovery rate of 0.05. Common viral pathogens (according to a later analysis) appeared linked to several of the most significant clusters.

It was with 60 Vbeta and 13 Jbeta primers that the PCR ran. The data were produced by immunoSEQ multiplex PCR, yet TCRdb's version contains in-frame clones alone and is incomplete. The sample shows 160,000 or so clones, about 72% of them seen only once. The sequenced material came from PBMCs. The chain joins TRBV28 to TRBJ1-2; no reliable D call. The source of this sequence is a human donor in good health. The CDR3: CASSLNTYGYTF. Here the CDR3 DNA reads TGTGCCAGCAGTTTAAACACCTATGGCTACACCTTC.